This T cell receptor (beta chain) was captured in a study of T cells expressing NK-cell markers. TCRdb re-called the 5' RACE reads; every CDR3 protein appears as one record, without DNA. The repertoire table contains around 260,000 distinct CDR3 sequences. What was sequenced was blood T cells: a sorted CD56 or NKG2C T cell subset, CD4+ or CD8+ T cells, or bulk PBMC T cells (not recorded which). The receptor comes from a woman between 18 and 70 years old in good health.

The chain's CDR3 is CASSLPGADTQYF. This chain uses TRBV27 with TRBJ2-3. CDR3 length equals 13 residues. The germline V gene has CDR1 MNHEY and CDR2 SMNVEV (reference sequence).